One sample yielded the 8 T cell receptor beta chains listed below, sequenced in a study of T cell changes during pregnancy in multiple sclerosis. Clones were read by immunoSEQ multiplex PCR, and TCRdb kept only the in-frame ones, dropping some. This sample has some 38,000 clones, with around nine tenths found just once. The input for sequencing was CD4+ T cells from peripheral blood mononuclear cells, taken in the second trimester of pregnancy. All receptors derive from a female donor in good health, enrolled as a control in a pregnancy study.

The rearrangement joins TRBV19 to TRBJ2-1, with TRBD2 matching over 8 bases. V trimming: 3 bases; J trimming: 9 bases; junction bases outside the gene matches: 13. From germline, CDR1 is LNHDA and CDR2 SQIVND (reference sequence). The CDR3 is 16 amino acids. The CDR3 region has the DNA TGTGCCAGTAGTATTAGCGGCGGGGGGTTCGCCGGTGAGCAGTTCTTC. The encoded protein is CASSISGGGFAGEQFF.

This sequence joins TRBV7-3 and TRBJ2-7; TRBD2 matches 11 bases. V shed 5 bases, J shed 6 bases, and the junction held 12 bases outside the gene matches. The CDR3 length is 16 residues. CDR1 is SGHTA, CDR2 FQGTGA, per germline. The DNA for the CDR3 is TGTGCCAGCAGCGCCGGGACTAGCGGTCCAACCAGCGAGCAGTACTTC. The encoded protein is CASSAGTSGPTSEQYF.

The J gene is TRBJ1-2, the V gene TRBV7-6, with 7 bases identical to TRBD1. Germline V gives CDR1 SGHVS, CDR2 FNYEAQ. This CDR3 has 14 residues. V lost 1 base and J lost 8; bases outside the gene matches: 7. CDR3: CASSLEQGIGGYTF. The CDR3 nucleotides read TGTGCCAGCAGCTTAGAACAGGGGATCGGCGGCTACACCTTC.

The chain combines TRBV18 with TRBJ1-1; D might be TRBD1 (5 bases). Trimming pared 3 bases from V and 5 bases from J, leaving 10 bases between. Per the germline V gene, CDR1 is KGHSH and CDR2 is LQKENI. This CDR3 has 13 residues. The CDR3: CASSPRGETEAFF. CDR3 DNA sequence: TGTGCCAGCTCACCCCGGGGGGAAACTGAAGCTTTCTTT.

This sequence joins TRBV19 and TRBJ2-3; weak D call: TRBD1 (6 bases). This CDR3 is built from 15 residues. The germline V gene encodes CDR1 LNHDA and CDR2 SQIVND (reference sequence). The germline V and J ends were trimmed by 9 bases and 4 bases, with 20 bases remaining between them. The CDR3 bases are TGTGCCAGGACAGGTGGACGGCTTACCTCAGATACGCAGTATTTT. Translated: CARTGGRLTSDTQYF.

The chain uses TRBV28 and TRBJ1-5; the match to TRBD1 covers 7 bases. The length of the CDR3 is 14 residues. CDR1 and CDR2 from the germline V gene are MDHEN and SYDVKM. Trimming took 3 bases from V and 9 from J; bases not matched to a gene: 8. The CDR3 nucleotides are TGTGCCAGCAGTTTCGGTGACAGGGAAGCGCCCCAGCATTTT. The encoded protein is CASSFGDREAPQHF.

This clone showed up just a few times. The gene calls are TRBV19 and TRBJ2-5; perhaps TRBD2 as D (5 bases). The germline V and J ends were trimmed by 5 bases and 4 bases, with 8 bases remaining between them. The CDR3 covers 12 residues. Germline V lookup: CDR1 LNHDA, CDR2 SQIVND (reference sequence). DNA for the CDR3: TGTGCCAGTAGTGAGGGCCTAGAGACCCAGTACTTC. Amino acid sequence: CASSEGLETQYF. Together with reference TRBV19 and TRBJ2-5, the CDR3 gives the full variable domain: DGGITQSPKYLFRKEGQNVTLSCEQNLNHDAMYWYRQDPGQGLRLIYYSQIVNDFQKGDIAEGYSVSREKKESFPLTVTSAQKNPTAFYLCASSEGLETQYFGPGTRLLVL.

The chain links TRBV28 to TRBJ2-5; unclear D gene. Germline CDR1 reads MDHEN; CDR2 reads SYDVKM. The CDR3 length is 9 residues. V was trimmed by 6 bases and J by 13 bases, leaving 9 bases between them. CDR3 sequence reads: CASSPGWYF. The CDR3 coding sequence is TGTGCCAGCAGCCCGGGTTGGTACTTC.